This T cell receptor beta chain is drawn from a study of CD8+ T cells in alopecia areata. Overall study: The drug, oral tofacitinib, was given to treated patients at 5 to 10 mg twice daily. Tofacitinib therapy took 6 to 18 months; 6 months off drug came after.

The study team obtained lesional scalp punch biopsies and peripheral blood from alopecia areata patients. Overall study results and limits: Lesional scalp, notably in alopecia totalis/universalis, had clonality above that of normal scalp. Patients displayed less clarity in TCR sharing than mice, a finding possibly related to HLA.

Trimming at V came to 5 bases and at J to 4 bases, leaving 3 bases not matched to a gene. The CDR3 sequence is 13 residues long. CDR1 SGHDT and CDR2 YYEEEE come from the germline V gene. As regards this clone: Antigen: not known.

Extracted RNA was reverse transcribed, and the resulting cDNA served as sequencing template. Clones were read by immunoSEQ multiplex PCR, and TCRdb kept only the in-frame ones, dropping some. This table has some 20,000 clones, 60% to 80% appearing once. This receptor was taken from a human donor with alopecia areata. The material was skin, obtained at week 0. The genes are TRBV5-6 and TRBJ2-1; 7 nucleotides match TRBD1. DNA of the CDR3: TGTGCCAGCAGTGGACAGGTTTACAATGAGCAGTTCTTC. It translates to CASSGQVYNEQFF.